The clone carrying this T cell receptor beta chain is medium-sized in the sample. The antigen is not known. This sample was taken from a study of neurological immune-mediated disorders. Regarding the study as a whole: No sharing of CDR3 amino acid sequences was observed among expanded clones across subjects, suggesting private repertoires in all groups. TCR clonal expansion peaked in HTLV-1-associated myelopathy patients and was lowest in multiple sclerosis patients.

With 10-nucleotide random UMIs included, cDNA was synthesized by 5'RACE. From 15-18 subjects, over 170 million TCR-beta sequences were obtained in each sequencing run. From the 5' RACE reads, TCRdb called clonotypes with MiXCR, one entry per CDR3 protein. Of about 22,000 distinct CDR3 sequences listed, roughly a tenth were seen once; the top ten hold roughly 20%. V was pared by 4 bases and J by 6 bases, with 10 bases of the junction left unmatched. Germline V CDR1 and CDR2: DFQATT, SNEGSKA (reference sequence). This CDR3 region has 14 residues. The sample consisted of PBMCs. The clonotype comes from an older woman with HTLV-1-associated myelopathy (HAM/TSP). The rearrangement uses TRBV20-1 and TRBJ1-2; TRBD1 matches at 8 bases. The DNA for the CDR3 is TGCAGTGCTAACGGACAGGGAAATCGGAATGGCTACACCTTC. Translating it yields CSANGQGNRNGYTF.